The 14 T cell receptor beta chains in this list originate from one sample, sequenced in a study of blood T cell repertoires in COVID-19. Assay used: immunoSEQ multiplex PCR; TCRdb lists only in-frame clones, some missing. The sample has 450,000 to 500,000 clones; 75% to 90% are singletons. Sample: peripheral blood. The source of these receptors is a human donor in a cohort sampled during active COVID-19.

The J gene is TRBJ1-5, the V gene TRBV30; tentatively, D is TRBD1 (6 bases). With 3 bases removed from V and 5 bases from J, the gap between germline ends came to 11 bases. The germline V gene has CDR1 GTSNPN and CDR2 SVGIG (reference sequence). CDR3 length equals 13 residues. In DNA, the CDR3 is TGTGCCTGGAGGGCAGGGGCAGATCAGCCCCAGCATTTT. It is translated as CAWRAGADQPQHF.

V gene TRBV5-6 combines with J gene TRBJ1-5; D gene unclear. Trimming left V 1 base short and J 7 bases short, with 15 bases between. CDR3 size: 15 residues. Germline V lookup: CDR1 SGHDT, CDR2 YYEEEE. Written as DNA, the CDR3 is TGTGCCAGCAGCTTGTTTGCGGGGTTTGGGCAGCCCCAGCATTTT. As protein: CASSLFAGFGQPQHF.

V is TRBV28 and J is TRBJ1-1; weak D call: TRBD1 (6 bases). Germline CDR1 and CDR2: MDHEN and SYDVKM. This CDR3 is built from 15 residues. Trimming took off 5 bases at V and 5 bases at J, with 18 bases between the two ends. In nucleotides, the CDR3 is TGTGCCAGCAGTCAAGTTCAGGGGATAATAACTGAAGCTTTCTTT. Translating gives CASSQVQGIITEAFF.

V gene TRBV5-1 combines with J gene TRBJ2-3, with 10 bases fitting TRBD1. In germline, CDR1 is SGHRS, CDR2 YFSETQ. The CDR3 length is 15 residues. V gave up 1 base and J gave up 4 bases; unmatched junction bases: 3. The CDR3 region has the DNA TGCGCCAGCAGCTTGACCGGGACAGGGGCAGATACGCAGTATTTT. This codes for CASSLTGTGADTQYF.

As DNA, the CDR3 is TGTGCCAGCAGCCCACACCAGGGTCCCCTAAACACTGAAGCTTTCTTT. As protein: CASSPHQGPLNTEAFF. The genes are TRBV16 and TRBJ1-1, with a weak D call TRBD1 (5 bases). CDR1 is KGHSY, CDR2 FQNENV, per germline. This CDR3 comprises 16 residues. V dropped 4 bases and J dropped 2 bases, with 17 bases sitting between them.

CDR3 coding DNA: TGTGCCAGCAGCCCGACTATCCCTTGGGAGACCCAGTACTTC. This gives the protein CASSPTIPWETQYF. The chain employs TRBV21-1 and TRBJ2-5; the D call TRBD2 from the table was never checked on the DNA. TRBV21-1 constitutes a pseudogene. This CDR3 has 14 residues.

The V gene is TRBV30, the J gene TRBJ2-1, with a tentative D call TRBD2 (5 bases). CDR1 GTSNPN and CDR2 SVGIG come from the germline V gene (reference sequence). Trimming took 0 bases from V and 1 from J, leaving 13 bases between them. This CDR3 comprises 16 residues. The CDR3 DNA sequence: TGTGCCTGGAGTGTATTTACCGGCGGGTCCTACAATGAGCAGTTCTTC. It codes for CAWSVFTGGSYNEQFF.

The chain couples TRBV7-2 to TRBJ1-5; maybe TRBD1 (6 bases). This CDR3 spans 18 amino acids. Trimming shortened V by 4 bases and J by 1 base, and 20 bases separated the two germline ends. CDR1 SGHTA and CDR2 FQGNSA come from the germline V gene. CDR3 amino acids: CASSSPLGQIISNQPQHF. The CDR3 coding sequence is TGTGCCAGCAGCTCTCCTTTAGGACAGATAATAAGCAATCAGCCCCAGCATTTT. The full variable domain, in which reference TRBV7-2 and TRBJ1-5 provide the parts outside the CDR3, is GAGVSQSPSNKVTEKGKDVELRCDPISGHTALYWYRQSLGQGLEFLIYFQGNSAPDKSGLPSDRFSAERTGGSVSTLTIQRTQQEDSAVYLCASSSPLGQIISNQPQHFGDGTRLSIL.

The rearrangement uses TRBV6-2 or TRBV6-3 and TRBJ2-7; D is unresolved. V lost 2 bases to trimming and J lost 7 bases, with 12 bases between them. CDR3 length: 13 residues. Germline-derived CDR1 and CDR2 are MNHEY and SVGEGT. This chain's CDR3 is CASSYLLLEEQYF. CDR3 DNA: TGTGCCAGCAGTTACCTACTATTGGAGGAGCAGTACTTC.

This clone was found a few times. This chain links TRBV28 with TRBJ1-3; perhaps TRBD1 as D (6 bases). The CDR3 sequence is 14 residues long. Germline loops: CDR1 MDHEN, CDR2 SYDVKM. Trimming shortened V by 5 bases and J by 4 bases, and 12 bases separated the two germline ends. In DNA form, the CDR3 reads TGTGCCAGCAGTCAAAATACAGGGGGAAACACCATATATTTT. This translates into CASSQNTGGNTIYF.

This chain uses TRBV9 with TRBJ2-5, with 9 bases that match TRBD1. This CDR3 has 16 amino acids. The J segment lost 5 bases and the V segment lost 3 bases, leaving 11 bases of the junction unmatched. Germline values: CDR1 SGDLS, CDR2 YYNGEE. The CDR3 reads CASSARQGVDWETQYF. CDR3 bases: TGTGCCAGCAGCGCCAGACAGGGGGTAGATTGGGAGACCCAGTACTTC.

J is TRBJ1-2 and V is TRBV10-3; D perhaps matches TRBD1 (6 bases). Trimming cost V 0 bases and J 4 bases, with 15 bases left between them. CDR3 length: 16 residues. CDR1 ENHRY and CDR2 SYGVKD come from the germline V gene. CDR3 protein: CAISESKLDSPYGYTF. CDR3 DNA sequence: TGTGCCATCAGTGAGTCAAAACTGGACAGTCCCTATGGCTACACCTTC.

The CDR3, as DNA: TGTGCCAGCCGAAAAGCCAGCGGGAGATTAGAGACCCAGTACTTC. This gives the protein CASRKASGRLETQYF. This chain uses TRBV6-5 with TRBJ2-5; 8 bases match TRBD2. The CDR3 length is 15 residues. Germline CDR1 reads MNHEY; CDR2 reads SVGAGI. J gave up 4 bases and V 8 bases, and 12 bases lay outside the gene matches.

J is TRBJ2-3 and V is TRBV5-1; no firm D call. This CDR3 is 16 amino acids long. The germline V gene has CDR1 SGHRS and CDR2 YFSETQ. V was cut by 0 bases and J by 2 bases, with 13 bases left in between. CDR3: CASSLVAPGSTDTQYF. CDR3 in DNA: TGCGCCAGCAGCTTGGTAGCCCCCGGATCCACAGATACGCAGTATTTT.